The clone carrying this TCR beta chain was picked up many times. TCRdb independently ran MiXCR on the 5' RACE reads; one entry per CDR3 protein. Among roughly 65,000 distinct CDR3 sequences, roughly 5.6% were seen once, and the ten largest hold around 5.3%. The data derive from a study of neurological immune-mediated disorders. The V gene's germline CDR1 is SGHKS and CDR2 YYEKEE (reference sequence). The CDR3 loop spans 15 amino acids. V gave up 0 bases and J gave up 4 bases, with 12 bases separating them. This clonotype was sampled from a human donor with multiple sclerosis. The donor label of this sample is uncertain. This rearrangement joins TRBV5-5 to TRBJ2-3; D is unresolved. Sequencing was performed on PBMCs. The CDR3: CASSLGAGSADTQYF. CDR3 sequence (DNA): TGTGCCAGCAGCTTGGGCGCAGGTTCCGCAGATACGCAGTATTTT.